This passage covers 22 T cell receptor beta chains from one sample sequenced in a study of T cells after yellow fever vaccination. TCRdb passed the 5' RACE reads through MiXCR, listing each CDR3 protein once. The profile shows roughly 150,000 distinct CDR3 sequences, less than 9% of them singletons. The sequencing used CD4+ T cells sorted from PBMCs, collected 5 to 6 days after the first yellow fever vaccination. These receptors were obtained from a young man who received the YFV17D yellow fever vaccine.

V usage is TRBV9 and J usage is TRBJ2-7; tentatively, D is TRBD2 (5 bases). The CDR3 extends over 13 amino acids. V gave up 4 bases and J gave up 6 bases, with 14 bases separating them. Germline CDR1 SGDLS, CDR2 YYNGEE. The chain's CDR3 is CASSSHREGEQYF. The CDR3 DNA follows: TGTGCCAGCAGCTCGCACAGAGAGGGCGAGCAGTACTTC.

The chain combines TRBV7-2 with TRBJ2-2; D might be TRBD2 (5 bases). V was pared by 4 bases and J by 5 bases, with 11 bases between. This CDR3 has 14 amino acids. Germline CDR1 reads SGHTA; CDR2 reads FQGNSA. CDR3: CASSSAKRTGELFF. CDR3 DNA sequence: TGTGCCAGCAGCTCGGCAAAGCGGACCGGGGAGCTGTTTTTT.

This clonotype was detected many times. The chain joins TRBV12-3 or TRBV12-4 to TRBJ1-5; D gene unclear. The CDR3 consists of 13 residues. The V and J ends lost 7 bases and 7 bases respectively, with 14 bases between them. CDR3 nucleotide sequence: TGTGCCAGCACCCCCCACGTTGGGCAGCCCCAGCATTTT. Translation: CASTPHVGQPQHF.

The chain links TRBV20-1 to TRBJ1-2; unclear D gene. V was shortened by 3 bases and J by 8 bases, with 10 bases between the two germline ends. Per germline, CDR1 DFQATT and CDR2 SNEGSKA (reference sequence). The CDR3 sequence is 11 residues long. DNA for the CDR3: TGCAGTGCTAGTGTTGGAGGAGGCTACACCTTC. Translated: CSASVGGGYTF.

This clonotype was seen many times. This chain uses TRBV5-1 with TRBJ2-1, with TRBD1 identical over 7 bases. The CDR3 has 14 amino acids. With V trimmed by 4 bases and J by 3 bases, 4 bases remained unmatched. CDR1 is SGHRS, CDR2 YFSETQ, per germline. CDR3 region: CASSRQGDYNEQFF. CDR3 coding DNA: TGCGCCAGCAGCAGACAGGGCGACTACAATGAGCAGTTCTTC. Complete variable domain (other parts from reference TRBV5-1 and TRBJ2-1): KAGVTQTPRYLIKTRGQQVTLSCSPISGHRSVSWYQQTPGQGLQFLFEYFSETQRNKGNFPGRFSGRQFSNSRSEMNVSTLELGDSALYLCASSRQGDYNEQFFGPGTRLTVL.

This clonotype was seen repeatedly, ten times or more. This chain connects TRBV7-2 to TRBJ2-2; tentatively, D is TRBD1 or TRBD2 (5 bases each). V was pared by 2 bases and J by 6 bases, with 16 bases between. The germline V gene has CDR1 SGHTA and CDR2 FQGNSA. The CDR3 contains 16 residues. The CDR3 DNA is TGTGCCAGCAGCTTACGGTCGATAGGGACCGCCGGGGAGCTGTTTTTT. It yields the protein CASSLRSIGTAGELFF.

In DNA form, the CDR3 reads TGTGCCAGCAGTTTATACGGCTCACCCCTGAATGAGCAGTTCTTC. It yields the protein CASSLYGSPLNEQFF. The chain recombines TRBV12-3 or TRBV12-4 with TRBJ2-1, with D hard to call. Trimming removed 2 bases from V and 7 bases from J, with 15 bases in between. The CDR3 extends over 15 amino acids.

This clonotype came up many times. For the CDR3, the DNA is TGCGCCAGCAGCCCCCAAGGAGGGGGGCAAGAGACCCAGTACTTC. It is translated as CASSPQGGGQETQYF. This chain joins TRBV5-1 and TRBJ2-5; tentatively, D is TRBD1 or TRBD2 (6 bases each). The V gene lost 4 bases and the J gene lost 2 bases, with 15 bases spanning the gap. Germline V gene lookup returns CDR1 SGHRS and CDR2 YFSETQ. The CDR3 is 15 amino acids. The variable domain in full, with the rest retrieved from reference TRBV5-1 and TRBJ2-5, is KAGVTQTPRYLIKTRGQQVTLSCSPISGHRSVSWYQQTPGQGLQFLFEYFSETQRNKGNFPGRFSGRQFSNSRSEMNVSTLELGDSALYLCASSPQGGGQETQYFGPGTRLLVL.

This clonotype came up many times. The CDR3 DNA is TGTGCCAGCAGTTATCCCGCTCGTTCCACAGATACGCAGTATTTT. Amino acids: CASSYPARSTDTQYF. This chain links TRBV6-5 with TRBJ2-3, with D unresolved. With 3 bases removed from V and 2 bases from J, the gap between germline ends came to 12 bases. CDR3 length: 15 amino acids. Per the germline V gene, CDR1 is MNHEY and CDR2 is SVGAGI.

At least ten counts were recorded for this clonotype. This chain uses TRBV5-5 with TRBJ2-3, with 12 bases fitting TRBD2. Germline loops: CDR1 SGHKS, CDR2 YYEKEE (reference sequence). The CDR3 has 18 amino acids. The J segment lost 0 bases and the V segment lost 2 bases, leaving 7 bases of the junction unmatched. The CDR3 loop is CASSFRLAGAVSTDTQYF. The CDR3 DNA is TGTGCCAGCAGCTTTAGACTAGCGGGGGCCGTTAGCACAGATACGCAGTATTTT.

The J gene is TRBJ1-1, the V gene TRBV5-6; 7 bases fit TRBD1. The CDR3 runs 13 residues. The V segment lost 2 bases and the J segment 7 bases; nucleotides outside the gene matches: 5. Germline V gene sequence: CDR1 SGHDT, CDR2 YYEEEE. CDR3 loop: CASSFKGALEAFF. The CDR3 DNA reads as TGTGCCAGCAGCTTTAAGGGGGCCCTTGAAGCTTTCTTT.

There are many counts of this clonotype. The genes are TRBV7-6 and TRBJ2-6; a possible D gene is TRBD2 (6 bases). CDR1 and CDR2 (germline): SGHVS, FNYEAQ. V was cut by 0 bases and J by 1 base, with 13 bases left in between. The CDR3 runs to 18 residues. The CDR3 loop reads CASSLAGGITSGANVLTF. In DNA form, the CDR3 reads TGTGCCAGCAGCTTAGCAGGCGGGATTACATCTGGGGCCAACGTCCTGACTTTC. The variable domain in full, with the rest retrieved from reference TRBV7-6 and TRBJ2-6, is GAGVSQSPRYKVTKRGQDVALRCDPISGHVSLYWYRQALGQGPEFLTYFNYEAQQDKSGLPNDRFSAERPEGSISTLTIQRTEQRDSAMYRCASSLAGGITSGANVLTFGAGSRLTVL.

This clonotype has ten or more counts. This chain joins TRBV6-5 and TRBJ1-3; TRBD1 might be the D (5 bases). The CDR3 contains 15 residues. The V gene lost 8 bases and the J gene lost 2 bases, with 16 bases spanning the gap. Germline CDR1 and CDR2: MNHEY and SVGAGI. DNA for the CDR3: TGTGCCAGCGCCCTAAGGACACAGACTGGAAACACCATATATTTT. It is translated as CASALRTQTGNTIYF.

This clonotype appeared many times. This chain connects TRBV7-9 to TRBJ1-1; D not certain. CDR1 is SEHNR, CDR2 FQNEAQ, per germline (reference sequence). The CDR3 spans 14 residues. The V and J ends lost 5 bases and 7 bases respectively, with 17 bases between them. This CDR3 is CASSPRVPSIEAFF. The CDR3 bases are TGTGCCAGCAGCCCCCGGGTACCCAGCATTGAAGCTTTCTTT.

This clonotype has at least ten counts. The V gene is TRBV5-4, the J gene TRBJ1-5; TRBD1 agrees at 8 bases. V was pared by 4 bases and J by 7 bases, with 7 bases of the junction left unmatched. Per the germline V gene, CDR1 is SGHNT and CDR2 is YYREEE (reference sequence). The CDR3 sequence is 14 residues long. CDR3 in DNA: TGTGCCAGCAGCCGGGACAGGTCTGGGCAGCCCCAGCATTTT. Its translation is CASSRDRSGQPQHF.

DNA of the CDR3: TGTGCCAGCAGTTTGGGTGGAGATAATGAAAAACTGTTTTTT. It yields the protein CASSLGGDNEKLFF. This rearrangement joins TRBV28 to TRBJ1-4; the D is unclear. V shed 3 bases and J shed 4 bases, with 9 bases lying between them. CDR1 MDHEN and CDR2 SYDVKM come from the germline V gene. CDR3 length: 14 residues.

This sequence joins TRBV2 and TRBJ1-2; TRBD1 matches at 8 bases. CDR1 and CDR2 from the germline V gene are SNHLY and FYNNEI. After removal of 8 bases from V and 3 bases from J, the junction contained 5 bases not matched to a gene. The CDR3 is 13 residues long. The CDR3 loop reads CASSTGVDYGYTF. CDR3 coding DNA: TGTGCCAGCTCGACAGGGGTTGACTATGGCTACACCTTC.

Concerning this clonotype itself: With a much larger clone just one base away, this may be a read error. This chain uses TRBV7-2 with TRBJ2-5; 9 bases are shared with TRBD2. The CDR3 contains 15 residues. Germline-derived CDR1 and CDR2 are SGHTA and FQGNSA. The CDR3 sequence: CASSFRTSVPETKYF. CDR3 DNA: TGTGCCAGCAGCTTCCGGACTAGCGTCCCAGAGACCAAGTACTTC.

This clonotype was found many times. The chain recombines TRBV12-3 or TRBV12-4 with TRBJ2-1, with 9 bases matching TRBD1. The CDR3 consists of 17 residues. Trimming at V came to 3 bases and at J to 9 bases, leaving 15 bases not matched to a gene. CDR3 sequence reads: CASSLLRTGVTGGEQFF. CDR3 DNA: TGTGCCAGCAGTTTGCTGCGGACAGGGGTGACCGGGGGTGAGCAGTTCTTC.

The table lists this clonotype with a few counts. The gene calls are TRBV20-1 and TRBJ2-7; 13 nucleotides match TRBD2. J gave up 1 base and V 3 bases, and 3 bases lay outside the gene matches. CDR3 length: 15 amino acids. Germline V gives CDR1 DFQATT, CDR2 SNEGSKA (reference sequence). The CDR3 DNA is TGCAGTGCTAGCCAGACTAGCGGGGGGTCCTACGAGCAGTACTTC. Translated, it gives CSASQTSGGSYEQYF.

This rearrangement joins TRBV5-1 to TRBJ2-2; D might be TRBD2 (7 bases). Germline CDR1 is SGHRS and CDR2 is YFSETQ. The V end lost 5 bases, the J end lost 3 bases, and 14 bases lay between the germline ends. This CDR3 contains 15 residues. The CDR3, as DNA: TGCGCCAGCAGTTTGAGGGGGGGAGACACCGGGGAGCTGTTTTTT. Translating it yields CASSLRGGDTGELFF.

This clonotype appeared many times. CDR3 sequence: CASSAHWTSDQPQHF. CDR3 in DNA: TGTGCCAGCAGCGCTCATTGGACGTCGGATCAGCCCCAGCATTTT. J is TRBJ1-5 and V is TRBV7-2; D uncertain. V lost 5 bases, J lost 5 bases, and 16 bases lay in between. Germline CDR1 SGHTA, CDR2 FQGNSA. This CDR3 is 15 amino acids long.